The 29 T cell receptor beta chains listed next were all sequenced from one sample in a study of shared clonotypes between healthy human individuals. The method was immunoSEQ multiplex PCR; TCRdb's version includes in-frame clones alone and lacks a portion of them. Found here are 1.5 million to 1.9 million clones, 95% to 99% of them singletons; the top ten hold 0.45%. Material for sequencing was naive CD4+ T cells sorted from blood. The subset is: CD45RA+ positively selected. These receptors came from a man aged 25 to 40 in good health.

The chain recombines TRBV9 with TRBJ2-1; a possible D gene is TRBD2 (6 bases). The CDR3 length is 15 residues. Trimming removed 4 bases from V and 9 bases from J, with 20 bases in between. The V gene's germline CDR1 is SGDLS and CDR2 YYNGEE. The CDR3 protein is CASSPDPSRGGEQFF. The CDR3 nucleotides are TGTGCCAGCAGCCCCGACCCGAGTAGGGGAGGTGAGCAGTTCTTC.

V is TRBV19 and J is TRBJ1-2; D possibly corresponds to TRBD1 (5 bases). V was shortened by 10 bases and J by 4 bases, with 16 bases between the two germline ends. Germline V gene data show CDR1 as LNHDA and CDR2 as SQIVND (reference sequence). This CDR3 contains 13 residues. This CDR3 is CATGTGVFYGYTF. The DNA of the CDR3 is TGTGCCACGGGAACAGGCGTCTTCTATGGCTACACCTTC.

Comment on this clone: This specimen includes other DNA sequences encoding the same CDR3. The rearrangement links TRBV29-1 to TRBJ2-5; D remains unclear. The CDR3 covers 12 residues. Germline CDR1 reads SQVTM; CDR2 reads ANQGSEA. V was trimmed by 6 bases and J by 2 bases, leaving 10 bases between them. CDR3 amino acids: CSVSDGQETQYF. The CDR3 nucleotides read TGCAGCGTCTCGGACGGGCAAGAGACCCAGTACTTC.

This clone showed up just once. The rearrangement links TRBV27 to TRBJ1-2, with 9 nucleotides matching TRBD1. Germline V CDR1 and CDR2: MNHEY, SMNVEV (reference sequence). With 5 bases clipped from V and 7 bases from J, the junction kept 14 bases outside the gene matches. CDR3 size: 16 residues. The CDR3 region is CASSHRGTGFARGYTF. In DNA, the CDR3 is TGTGCCAGCAGTCATCGAGGGACAGGGTTCGCGCGTGGCTACACCTTC.

The chain links TRBV6-1 to TRBJ2-7, with D unclear. V was pared by 7 bases and J by 0 bases, with 7 bases between. The germline gives CDR1 MNHNS, CDR2 SASEGT. The CDR3 is 12 residues long. DNA for the CDR3: TGTGCCAGCACCCGCCACTCCTACGAGCAGTACTTC. This codes for CASTRHSYEQYF.

The chain uses TRBV7-8 and TRBJ2-3, with 12 bases fitting TRBD2. J was trimmed by 5 bases and V by 5 bases; bases with no gene match: 14. This CDR3 contains 18 residues. Germline assignment: CDR1 SGHVS and CDR2 FQNEAQ. DNA for the CDR3: TGTGCCAGCAGCCAAATGTTCGGGGGACTAGCGGGCCAAGATACGCAGTATTTT. Residues: CASSQMFGGLAGQDTQYF.

The rearrangement joins TRBV7-2 to TRBJ1-1, with 7 bases identical to TRBD1. Germline CDR1 is SGHTA and CDR2 is FQGNSA. Trimming took 3 bases from V and 4 from J; bases not matched to a gene: 2. CDR3 length: 13 residues. The CDR3 sequence: CASSFRDSTEAFF. CDR3 sequence (DNA): TGTGCCAGCAGCTTCCGGGACAGCACTGAAGCTTTCTTT. The full variable domain, its missing parts supplied by reference TRBV7-2 and TRBJ1-1, is GAGVSQSPSNKVTEKGKDVELRCDPISGHTALYWYRQSLGQGLEFLIYFQGNSAPDKSGLPSDRFSAERTGGSVSTLTIQRTQQEDSAVYLCASSFRDSTEAFFGQGTRLTVV.

The chain carries TRBV5-1 and TRBJ2-1; 15 nucleotides agree with TRBD2. Unmatched junction bases numbered 6, after V lost 4 bases and J lost 1 base. The CDR3 covers 18 residues. Germline CDR1 and CDR2: SGHRS and YFSETQ. The DNA for the CDR3 is TGCGCCAGCAGCAAGGGACTAGCGGGAGGTGTGTCCTACAATGAGCAGTTCTTC. This gives the protein CASSKGLAGGVSYNEQFF. The whole variable domain, remainder taken from reference TRBV5-1 and TRBJ2-1, is KAGVTQTPRYLIKTRGQQVTLSCSPISGHRSVSWYQQTPGQGLQFLFEYFSETQRNKGNFPGRFSGRQFSNSRSEMNVSTLELGDSALYLCASSKGLAGGVSYNEQFFGPGTRLTVL.

The chain uses TRBV11-3 and TRBJ2-2; TRBD2 matches 15 bases. Germline V CDR1 and CDR2: SGHNT, YENEEA. This CDR3 has 16 amino acids. Germline trimming cut 6 bases from V and 4 bases from J; bases unmatched to any gene: 3. The CDR3 DNA sequence: TGTGCCAGCAGACAGGGACTAGCGGGAGGCACCGGGGAGCTGTTTTTT. Translation gives CASRQGLAGGTGELFF.

V and J are TRBV2 and TRBJ1-2, with D unclear. Trimming shortened V by 1 base and J by 7 bases, and 4 bases separated the two germline ends. In germline, CDR1 is SNHLY, CDR2 FYNNEI. The CDR3 is made up of 11 amino acids. The CDR3 DNA reads as TGTGCCAGCAGTGAAGTTGGTGGCTACACCTTC. Encoded protein: CASSEVGGYTF.

The chain recombines TRBV15 with TRBJ2-1, with TRBD2 matching over 7 bases. CDR1 and CDR2 (germline): LNHNV, YYDKDF (reference sequence). The CDR3 runs 15 residues. The junction had 5 bases not matched to a gene; V was cut back by 1 base and J by 5 bases. The CDR3 nucleotides are TGTGCCACCAGCAGAGGGGGGGGTGGCAACAATGAGCAGTTCTTC. The encoded protein is CATSRGGGGNNEQFF. Using reference TRBV15 and TRBJ2-1 for the parts outside the CDR3, the full variable domain is DAMVIQNPRYQVTQFGKPVTLSCSQTLNHNVMYWYQQKSSQAPKLLFHYYDKDFNNEADTPDNFQSRRPNTSFCFLDIRSPGLGDTAMYLCATSRGGGGNNEQFFGPGTRLTVL.

On this clone: This sample includes further DNA sequences coding for the same CDR3. The rearrangement uses TRBV10-1 and TRBJ2-3; D is possibly TRBD1 or TRBD2 (5 bases each). CDR3 size: 13 residues. The germline CDR1 and CDR2 sequences are WNHNN and SYGVQD (reference sequence). V gave up 0 bases and J gave up 6 bases, with 7 bases separating them. The CDR3 DNA reads as TGCGCCAGCAGTGAGTCGGGGACGGATACGCAGTATTTT. Translation gives CASSESGTDTQYF.

V is TRBV29-1 and J is TRBJ2-5; 8 nucleotides agree with TRBD1. In germline, CDR1 is SQVTM, CDR2 ANQGSEA. The CDR3 is 15 residues long. V lost 4 bases, J lost 4 bases, and 11 bases stayed unmatched. The CDR3 coding sequence is TGCAGCGTTGTCCGGGACAGGAGGTCGGGAGAGACCCAGTACTTC. Translated: CSVVRDRRSGETQYF.

The chain has TRBV7-2 and TRBJ2-1; 16 bases agree with TRBD2. The CDR3 length is 15 residues. CDR1 SGHTA and CDR2 FQGNSA come from the germline V gene. V lost 5 bases, J lost 14 bases, and 9 bases stayed unmatched. DNA for the CDR3: TGTGCCAGCAGCAAGGGACTAGCGGGAGGGCCAATAGAGTTCTTC. This translates into CASSKGLAGGPIEFF.

The chain has TRBV5-6 and TRBJ1-5; D is uncertain. The CDR3 extends over 15 amino acids. The V end was cut by 3 bases, the J end by 2 bases, with 12 bases between. The germline gives CDR1 SGHDT, CDR2 YYEEEE. This CDR3 is CASSWAHKGNQPQHF. CDR3 coding DNA: TGTGCCAGCAGCTGGGCCCACAAGGGCAATCAGCCCCAGCATTTT. The variable domain in full, with the rest retrieved from reference TRBV5-6 and TRBJ1-5, is DAGVTQSPTHLIKTRGQQVTLRCSPKSGHDTVSWYQQALGQGPQFIFQYYEEEERQRGNFPDRFSGHQFPNYSSELNVNALLLGDSALYLCASSWAHKGNQPQHFGDGTRLSIL.

This clone was seen just once. CDR3 in amino acids: CAISEWVSITSDEQFF. In DNA form, the CDR3 reads TGTGCCATCAGTGAGTGGGTCTCCATTACAAGTGATGAGCAGTTCTTC. The chain combines TRBV10-3 with TRBJ2-1; no clear D gene. Per the germline V gene, CDR1 is ENHRY and CDR2 is SYGVKD. The V end lost 1 base, the J end lost 8 bases, and 18 bases lay between the germline ends. This CDR3 has 16 amino acids.

This chain links TRBV4-3 with TRBJ2-7; 7 nucleotides line up with TRBD1. This CDR3 is built from 15 residues. Germline values: CDR1 LGHNA, CDR2 YSLEER. The V gene end was trimmed by 4 bases and the J gene end by 2 bases; junction bases not matched to a gene: 8. CDR3: CASSRTSGQPYEQYF. CDR3 coding DNA: TGCGCCAGCAGCCGAACCTCGGGACAGCCCTACGAGCAGTACTTC.

The chain carries TRBV27 and TRBJ1-1, with D unclear. The germline V gene has CDR1 MNHEY and CDR2 SMNVEV (reference sequence). The CDR3 is made up of 14 amino acids. V shed 3 bases and J shed 0 bases, with 8 bases lying between them. CDR3 coding DNA: TGTGCCAGCAGTTTCAGAGGATTGAACACTGAAGCTTTCTTT. It specifies CASSFRGLNTEAFF.

The CDR3 region is CASSFVYYEQYF. For the CDR3, the DNA is TGTGCCAGCAGTTTTGTGTACTACGAGCAGTACTTC. This chain links TRBV28 with TRBJ2-7; D unresolved. V gave up 3 bases and J gave up 3 bases, with 6 bases separating them. In germline, CDR1 is MDHEN, CDR2 SYDVKM. The CDR3 length is 12 residues. The variable domain in full, completed from reference TRBV28 and TRBJ2-7, reads DVKVTQSSRYLVKRTGEKVFLECVQDMDHENMFWYRQDPGLGLRLIYFSYDVKMKEKGDIPEGYSVSREKKERFSLILESASTNQTSMYLCASSFVYYEQYFGPGTRLTVT.

In the case of this clone: The junction does not match germline at one end; this may be a read error. The DNA of the CDR3 is TGTGCCAACAGCACCAGGGGTTGGGGCGGGGAGCTGTTTTTT. Protein: CANSTRGWGGELFF. The V gene is TRBV9, the J gene TRBJ2-2, with TRBD1 as a possible D gene (6 bases). CDR1 is SGDLS and CDR2 is YYNGEE in the germline V gene. The CDR3 length is 14 residues.

This clone was recorded once. V gene TRBV5-1 combines with J gene TRBJ2-3; maybe TRBD2 (5 bases). Germline loops: CDR1 SGHRS, CDR2 YFSETQ. V dropped 4 bases and J dropped 5 bases, with 14 bases sitting between them. The CDR3 extends over 14 amino acids. The CDR3 here is CASSLEVPVDTQYF. The CDR3 DNA sequence: TGCGCCAGCAGCCTGGAGGTGCCCGTAGATACGCAGTATTTT.

The chain has TRBV11-3 and TRBJ2-2; 8 bases are a match to TRBD1. Germline V gene data show CDR1 as SGHNT and CDR2 as YENEEA. The V and J ends lost 4 bases and 4 bases, in that order; junction bases with no gene match: 11. This CDR3 contains 17 residues. CDR3 sequence: CASSSPPGQGFTGELFF. DNA for the CDR3: TGTGCCAGCAGCTCCCCCCCAGGACAGGGTTTCACCGGGGAGCTGTTTTTT.

The V gene is TRBV5-1, the J gene TRBJ2-1; weak D call: TRBD1 (5 bases). This CDR3 spans 14 amino acids. Trimming cost V 5 bases and J 4 bases, with 13 bases left between them. CDR1 and CDR2 (germline): SGHRS, YFSETQ. CDR3 nucleotides: TGCGCCAGCAGTTTCGACAGATTATACAATGAGCAGTTCTTC. This gives the protein CASSFDRLYNEQFF.

This clone was picked up one time. The chain uses TRBV27 and TRBJ2-7, with D possibly being TRBD2 (5 bases). Near its end, the DNA agrees better with TRBJ2-5, so the J call may be wrong. CDR1 is MNHEY and CDR2 is SMNVEV in the germline V gene (reference sequence). This CDR3 is built from 11 residues. The CDR3 sequence: CASSLGGTQYF. The DNA of the CDR3 is TGTGCCAGCAGTTTAGGAGGGACCCAGTACTTC.

This chain joins TRBV7-2 and TRBJ2-2; 9 bases fit TRBD1. V shed 2 bases, J shed 5 bases, and the junction held 9 bases outside the gene matches. The length of the CDR3 is 17 residues. Germline values: CDR1 SGHTA, CDR2 FQGNSA. The CDR3 nucleotides read TGTGCCAGCAGCTTACTCCTCCTGGGACAGGGTACCGGGGAGCTGTTTTTT. This translates into CASSLLLLGQGTGELFF.

Details on this clone: Other DNA sequences in this sample translate to the same CDR3. The chain joins TRBV11-2 to TRBJ2-3; 7 nucleotides agree with TRBD1. Germline CDR1 SGHAT, CDR2 FQNNGV. Germline trimming cut 0 bases from V and 9 bases from J; bases unmatched to any gene: 3. The CDR3 consists of 13 residues. In DNA, the CDR3 is TGTGCCAGCAGCTTAGATCAGGGGGACACGCAGTATTTT. This gives the protein CASSLDQGDTQYF.

The chain has TRBV27 and TRBJ2-5; D remains unclear. The germline V gene has CDR1 MNHEY and CDR2 SMNVEV (reference sequence). V was trimmed by 6 bases and J by 4 bases, leaving 21 bases between them. This CDR3 is 16 amino acids long. CDR3 residues: CASRAKYPQVGETQYF. The CDR3 DNA reads TGTGCCAGCAGGGCCAAATACCCCCAAGTAGGAGAGACCCAGTACTTC.

The CDR3 region has the DNA TGTGCCATCAGTGAGTCAGGCAGAGATTACGAGCAGTACTTC. Translation: CAISESGRDYEQYF. The V and J genes are TRBV10-3 and TRBJ2-7, with D uncertain. Trimming removed 0 bases at V and 4 bases at J, with 10 bases between. This CDR3 comprises 14 residues. Germline V gives CDR1 ENHRY, CDR2 SYGVKD.

This clone was detected once. The V call is TRBV18, the J call TRBJ1-1, with D maybe TRBD1 (5 bases). CDR1 is KGHSH, CDR2 LQKENI, per germline. The V end was cut by 1 base, the J end by 0 bases, with 12 bases between. This CDR3 has 16 residues. CDR3 coding DNA: TGTGCCAGCTCACCACTCGGGACGGGCCTGAACACTGAAGCTTTCTTT. Its protein is CASSPLGTGLNTEAFF.